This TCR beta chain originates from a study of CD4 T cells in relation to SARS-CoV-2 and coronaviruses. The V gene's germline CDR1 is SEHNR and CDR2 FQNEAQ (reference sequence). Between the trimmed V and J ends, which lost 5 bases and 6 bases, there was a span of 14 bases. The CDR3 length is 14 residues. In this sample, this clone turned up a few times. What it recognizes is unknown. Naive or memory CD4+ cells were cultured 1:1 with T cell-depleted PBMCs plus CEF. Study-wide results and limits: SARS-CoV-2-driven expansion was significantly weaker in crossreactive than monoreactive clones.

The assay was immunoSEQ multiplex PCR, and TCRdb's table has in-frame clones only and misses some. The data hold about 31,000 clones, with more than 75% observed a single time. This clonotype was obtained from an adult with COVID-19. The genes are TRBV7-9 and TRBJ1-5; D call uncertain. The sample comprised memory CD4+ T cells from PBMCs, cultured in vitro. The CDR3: CASSPVGLSQPQHF. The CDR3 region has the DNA TGTGCCAGCAGCCCGGTAGGGTTAAGTCAGCCCCAGCATTTT.